This T cell receptor (beta chain) comes out of a study of metastatic and nonmetastatic thyroid tumors. Study-wide background: Repertoire comparisons spanned blood and tumor or nodule tissue from malignant and benign thyroid patients.

Authors' analysis steps: Clinicopathological groups supplied CDR3 differences that were used to build a distant-metastasis classifier for papillary thyroid cancer. TCRdb re-clonotyped the PCR reads through MiXCR. The V and J calls come from TCRdb's annotation, not from the publication. This sample has tens of thousands of clones, with about 12% found just once. All patients were treatment-naive before thyroid surgery. This clone was observed many times. What was sequenced was blood. The source of this sequence is a female donor with papillary thyroid cancer or a benign thyroid nodule (not recorded which). Some clones in this sample may be carry-over from other donors' samples.

CDR3 residues: CASSPLRGAGGSNEQFF. In nucleotides, the CDR3 is TGTGCCAGCAGCCCCCTGAGGGGAGCGGGAGGTAGCAATGAGCAGTTCTTC. V and J are TRBV14 and TRBJ2-1; 9 nucleotides match TRBD2. Germline V lookup: CDR1 SGHDN, CDR2 FVKESK. With V trimmed by 4 bases and J by 6 bases, 13 bases remained unmatched. The CDR3 consists of 17 residues.